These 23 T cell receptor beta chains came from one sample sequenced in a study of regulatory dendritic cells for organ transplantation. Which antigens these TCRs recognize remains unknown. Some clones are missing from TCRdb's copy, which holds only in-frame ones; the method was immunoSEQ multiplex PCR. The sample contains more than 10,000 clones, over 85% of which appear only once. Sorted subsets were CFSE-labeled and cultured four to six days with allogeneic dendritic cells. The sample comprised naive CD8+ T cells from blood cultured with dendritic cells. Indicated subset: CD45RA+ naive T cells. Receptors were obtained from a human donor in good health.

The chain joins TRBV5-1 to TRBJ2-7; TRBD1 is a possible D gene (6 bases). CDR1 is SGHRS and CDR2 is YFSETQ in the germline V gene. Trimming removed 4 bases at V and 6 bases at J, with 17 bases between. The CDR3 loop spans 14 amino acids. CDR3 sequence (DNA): TGCGCCAGCAGCGAGCAGGGGTTAATATCCGAGCAGTACTTC. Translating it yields CASSEQGLISEQYF.

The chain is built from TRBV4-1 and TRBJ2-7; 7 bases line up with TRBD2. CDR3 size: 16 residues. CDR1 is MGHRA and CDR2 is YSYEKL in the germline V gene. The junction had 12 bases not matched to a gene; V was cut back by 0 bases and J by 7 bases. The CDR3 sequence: CASSQEVGERGGEQYF. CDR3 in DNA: TGCGCCAGCAGCCAAGAAGTCGGGGAAAGGGGAGGGGAGCAGTACTTC.

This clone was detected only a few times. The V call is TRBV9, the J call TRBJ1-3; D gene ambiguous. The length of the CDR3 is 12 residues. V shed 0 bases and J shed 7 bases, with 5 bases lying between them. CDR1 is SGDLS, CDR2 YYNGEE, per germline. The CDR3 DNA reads TGTGCCAGCAGCGTAGGACCGAACACCATATATTTT. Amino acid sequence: CASSVGPNTIYF.

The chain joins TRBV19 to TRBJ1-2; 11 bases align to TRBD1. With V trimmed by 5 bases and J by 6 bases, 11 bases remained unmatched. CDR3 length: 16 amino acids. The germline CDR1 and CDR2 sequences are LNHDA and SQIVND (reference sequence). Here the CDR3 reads CASSAWDRGRLHGYTF. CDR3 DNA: TGTGCCAGTAGTGCGTGGGACAGGGGGAGACTTCATGGCTACACCTTC.

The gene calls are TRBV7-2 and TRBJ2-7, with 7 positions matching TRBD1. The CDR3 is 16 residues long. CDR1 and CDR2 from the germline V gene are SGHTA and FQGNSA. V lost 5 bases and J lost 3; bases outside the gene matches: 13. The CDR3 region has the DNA TGTGCCAGCAGCCTAAAAACAGGGGTTAGGGACTACGAGCAGTACTTC. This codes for CASSLKTGVRDYEQYF.

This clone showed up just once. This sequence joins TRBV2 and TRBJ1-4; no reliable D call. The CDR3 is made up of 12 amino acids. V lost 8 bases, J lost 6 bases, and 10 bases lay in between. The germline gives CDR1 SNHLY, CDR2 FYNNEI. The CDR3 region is CASQEVDEKLFF. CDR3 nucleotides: TGTGCCAGCCAGGAGGTGGATGAAAAACTGTTTTTT.

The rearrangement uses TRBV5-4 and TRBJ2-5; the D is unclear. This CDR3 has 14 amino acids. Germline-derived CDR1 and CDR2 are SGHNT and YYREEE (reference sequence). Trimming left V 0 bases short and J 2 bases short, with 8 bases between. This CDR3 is CASSLGGLQETQYF. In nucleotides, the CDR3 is TGTGCCAGCAGCTTGGGTGGCCTACAAGAGACCCAGTACTTC.

The CDR3 DNA sequence: TGTGCCAGCAGTAATGGACAGGCTGGGCCCCAGCATTTT. Translated, it gives CASSNGQAGPQHF. The chain recombines TRBV6-6 with TRBJ1-5, with 7 bases aligning to TRBD1. Germline V gene data show CDR1 as MNHNY and CDR2 as SVGAGI (reference sequence). The CDR3 sequence is 13 residues long. V dropped 5 bases and J dropped 9; count of bases not matched to a gene: 7.

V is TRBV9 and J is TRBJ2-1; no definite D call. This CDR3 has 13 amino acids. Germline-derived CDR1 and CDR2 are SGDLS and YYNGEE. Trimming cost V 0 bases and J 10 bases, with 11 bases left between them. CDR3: CASSVAGSPEQFF. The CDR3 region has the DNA TGTGCCAGCAGCGTAGCTGGTAGCCCCGAGCAGTTCTTC. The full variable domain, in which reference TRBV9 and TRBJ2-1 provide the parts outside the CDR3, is DSGVTQTPKHLITATGQRVTLRCSPRSGDLSVYWYQQSLDQGLQFLIQYYNGEERAKGNILERFSAQQFPDLHSELNLSSLELGDSALYFCASSVAGSPEQFFGPGTRLTVL.

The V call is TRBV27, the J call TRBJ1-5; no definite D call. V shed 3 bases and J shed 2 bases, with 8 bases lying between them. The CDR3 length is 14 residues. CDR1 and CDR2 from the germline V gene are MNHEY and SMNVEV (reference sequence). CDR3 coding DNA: TGTGCCAGCAGTTTGAACAGCCGCAATCAGCCCCAGCATTTT. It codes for CASSLNSRNQPQHF.

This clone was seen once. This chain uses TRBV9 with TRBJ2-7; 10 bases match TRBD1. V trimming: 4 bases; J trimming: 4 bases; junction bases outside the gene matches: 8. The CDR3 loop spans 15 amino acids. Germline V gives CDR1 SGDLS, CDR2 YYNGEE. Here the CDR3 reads CASSLGQGLGYEQYF. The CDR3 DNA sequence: TGTGCCAGCAGCCTGGGACAGGGGCTGGGGTACGAGCAGTACTTC.

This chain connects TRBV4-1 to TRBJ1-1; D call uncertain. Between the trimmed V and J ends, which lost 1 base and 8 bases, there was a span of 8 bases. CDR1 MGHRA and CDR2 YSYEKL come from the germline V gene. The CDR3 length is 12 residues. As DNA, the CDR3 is TGCGCCAGCAGCCAAGTTAGCCGGGAAGCTTTCTTT. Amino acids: CASSQVSREAFF.

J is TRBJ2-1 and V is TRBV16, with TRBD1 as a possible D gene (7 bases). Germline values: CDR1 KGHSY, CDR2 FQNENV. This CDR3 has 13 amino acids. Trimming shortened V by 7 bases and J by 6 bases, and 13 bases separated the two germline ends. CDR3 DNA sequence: TGTGCCAGCAAAGGGCAGGGGGGCAATGAGCAGTTCTTC. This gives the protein CASKGQGGNEQFF.

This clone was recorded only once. CDR3 DNA: TGTGCCAGCAGCTTAAGATTTGATGAGCAGTTCTTC. Translated: CASSLRFDEQFF. The chain has TRBV7-9 and TRBJ2-1; D remains ambiguous. CDR1 and CDR2 (germline): SEHNR, FQNEAQ (reference sequence). V gave up 2 bases and J gave up 8 bases, with 7 bases separating them. The CDR3 covers 12 residues.

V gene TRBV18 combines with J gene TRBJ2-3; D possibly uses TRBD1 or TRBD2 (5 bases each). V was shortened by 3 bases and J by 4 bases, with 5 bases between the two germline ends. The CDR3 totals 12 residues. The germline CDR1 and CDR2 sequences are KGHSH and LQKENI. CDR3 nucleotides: TGTGCCAGCTCACCGGGGGCAGATACGCAGTATTTT. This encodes CASSPGADTQYF.

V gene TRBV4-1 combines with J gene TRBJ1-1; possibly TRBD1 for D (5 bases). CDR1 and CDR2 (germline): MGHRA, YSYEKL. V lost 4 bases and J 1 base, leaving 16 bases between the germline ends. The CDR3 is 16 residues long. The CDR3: CASSLLEGHTNTEAFF. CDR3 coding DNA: TGCGCCAGCAGCCTACTCGAAGGACACACGAACACTGAAGCTTTCTTT.

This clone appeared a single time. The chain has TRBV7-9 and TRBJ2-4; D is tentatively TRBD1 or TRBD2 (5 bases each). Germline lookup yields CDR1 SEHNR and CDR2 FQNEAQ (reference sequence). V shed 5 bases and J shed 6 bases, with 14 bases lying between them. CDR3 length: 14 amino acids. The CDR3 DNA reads TGTGCCAGCAGCAAGACCGGGACGGGAAACATTCAGTACTTC. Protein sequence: CASSKTGTGNIQYF.

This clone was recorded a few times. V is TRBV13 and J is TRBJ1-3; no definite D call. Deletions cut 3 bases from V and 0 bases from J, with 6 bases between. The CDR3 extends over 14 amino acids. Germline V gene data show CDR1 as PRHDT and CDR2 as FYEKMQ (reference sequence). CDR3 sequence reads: CASSFRTSGNTIYF. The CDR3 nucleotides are TGTGCCAGCAGCTTCCGGACCTCTGGAAACACCATATATTTT.

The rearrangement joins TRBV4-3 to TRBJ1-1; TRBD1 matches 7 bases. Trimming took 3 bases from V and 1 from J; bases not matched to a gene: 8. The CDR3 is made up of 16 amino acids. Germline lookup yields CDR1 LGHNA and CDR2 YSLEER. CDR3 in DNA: TGCGCCAGCAGCCACCAAGCCCCAGGGGGGAACACTGAAGCTTTCTTT. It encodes CASSHQAPGGNTEAFF.

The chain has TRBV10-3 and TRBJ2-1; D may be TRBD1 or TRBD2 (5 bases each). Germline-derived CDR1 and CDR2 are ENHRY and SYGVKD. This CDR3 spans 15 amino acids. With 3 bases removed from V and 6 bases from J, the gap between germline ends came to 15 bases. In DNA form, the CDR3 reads TGTGCCATCAGTGATGGCAGGGCTGGAGGCAATGAGCAGTTCTTC. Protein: CAISDGRAGGNEQFF.

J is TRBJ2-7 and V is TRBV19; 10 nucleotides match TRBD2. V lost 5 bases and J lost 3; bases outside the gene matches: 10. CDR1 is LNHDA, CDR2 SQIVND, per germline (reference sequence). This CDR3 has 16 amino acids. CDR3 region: CASSVYLASGSYEQYF. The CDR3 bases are TGTGCCAGTAGTGTGTATCTGGCTAGCGGGAGCTACGAGCAGTACTTC.

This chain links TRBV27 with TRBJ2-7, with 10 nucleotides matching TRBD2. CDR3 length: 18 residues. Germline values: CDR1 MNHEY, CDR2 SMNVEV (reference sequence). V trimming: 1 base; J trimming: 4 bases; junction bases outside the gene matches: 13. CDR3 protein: CASSLYLNLAGVVYEQYF. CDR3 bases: TGTGCCAGCAGTTTATATCTCAACCTAGCGGGAGTCGTATACGAGCAGTACTTC.

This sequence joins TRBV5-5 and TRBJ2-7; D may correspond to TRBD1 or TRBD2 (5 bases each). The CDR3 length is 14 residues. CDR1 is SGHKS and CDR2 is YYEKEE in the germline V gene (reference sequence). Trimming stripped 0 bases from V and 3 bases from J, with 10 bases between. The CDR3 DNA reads TGTGCCAGCAGCTTGGCCTTGGGGGACTACGAGCAGTACTTC. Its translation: CASSLALGDYEQYF.